This T cell receptor (beta chain) was identified during a study of neurological immune-mediated disorders. Germline CDR1 and CDR2: SQVTM and ANQGSEA. V lost 4 bases and J 5 bases, leaving 11 bases between the germline ends. The CDR3 has 12 amino acids. General observations from the study: HTLV-1-associated myelopathy had the most TCR clonal expansion, and multiple sclerosis had the least, less than healthy controls.

Unsorted libraries were prepared from 2 million PBMCs held at -80 C. This clonotype was observed at least ten times. What it binds is unknown. TCRdb used MiXCR to reprocess the 5' RACE reads, holding one entry per CDR3 protein. The sample carries more than 45,000 distinct CDR3 sequences, 2% to 3% recorded once. This receptor was identified in a man between 50 and 59 years old with multiple sclerosis. The chain links TRBV29-1 to TRBJ2-5, with D possibly being TRBD1 (6 bases). Sequencing input: PBMCs. The CDR3 reads CSVVQGPETQYF. CDR3 sequence (DNA): TGCAGCGTTGTACAGGGCCCCGAGACCCAGTACTTC.